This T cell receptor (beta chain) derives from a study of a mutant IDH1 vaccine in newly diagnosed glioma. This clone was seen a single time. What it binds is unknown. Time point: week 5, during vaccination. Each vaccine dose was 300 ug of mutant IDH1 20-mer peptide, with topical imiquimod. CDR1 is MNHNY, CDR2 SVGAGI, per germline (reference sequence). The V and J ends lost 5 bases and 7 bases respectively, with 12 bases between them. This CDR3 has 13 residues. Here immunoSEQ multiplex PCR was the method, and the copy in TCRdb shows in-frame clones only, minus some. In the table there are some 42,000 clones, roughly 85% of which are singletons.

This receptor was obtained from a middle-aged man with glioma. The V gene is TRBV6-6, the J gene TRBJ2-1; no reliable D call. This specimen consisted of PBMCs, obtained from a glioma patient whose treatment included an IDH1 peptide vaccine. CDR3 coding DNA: TGTGCCAGCAGTCAGCAAATAGAGAATGAGCAGTTCTTC. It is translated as CASSQQIENEQFF.